This TCR beta chain derives from a study of human T cells and chemical hapten exposure. In this sample, this clonotype turned up many times. TCRdb itself ran the RACE reads through MiXCR, one entry per CDR3 protein. The table shows about 380,000 distinct CDR3 sequences, with 5% to 6.5% occurring only once. Stated time point: pre-sensitization, week 0. Specified treatment: therapeutic diphenylcyclopropenone sensitization with weekly scalp DPC. Total RNA was isolated from whole blood that had not been fractionated. The receptor was isolated from a woman aged 45-65 years with alopecia areata. Some clones in this sample may be carry-over from other donors' samples. The sequenced sample was whole blood, obtained in connection with sensitization to the hapten diphenylcyclopropenone (DPC).

For the CDR3, the DNA is TGTGCCAGCAGCTGGGACAGTAATTCACCCCTCCACTTT. Amino acid sequence: CASSWDSNSPLHF. The chain has TRBV27 and TRBJ1-6; the match to TRBD1 covers 7 bases. From germline, CDR1 is MNHEY and CDR2 SMNVEV (reference sequence). The CDR3 is 13 amino acids. V dropped 6 bases and J dropped 6; count of bases not matched to a gene: 2.